Following are 14 T cell receptor beta chains from one sample sequenced in a study of cytomegalovirus exposure and HLA in healthy donors. Amplification used 60 Vbeta primers and 13 Jbeta primers. TCRdb's copy holds only in-frame clones and misses some; the assay was immunoSEQ multiplex PCR. The sample lists about 130,000 clones; around four fifths were seen once. Source material: PBMCs. These receptors were taken from a male donor in good health and CMV-seronegative.

The genes are TRBV21-1 and TRBJ2-6; the listed D gene, TRBD2, was not tested against the DNA. TRBV21-1 is described as a pseudogene. The length of the CDR3 is 16 residues. The CDR3 region is CASCGGRGSGANVLTF. The CDR3 coding sequence is TGTGCCAGTTGCGGGGGGCGAGGCTCTGGGGCCAACGTCCTGACTTTC.

The CDR3 reads CSASGVKGETQYF. The CDR3 DNA follows: TGCAGCGCTTCGGGGGTAAAGGGAGAGACCCAGTACTTC. The chain uses TRBV29-1 and TRBJ2-5, with D maybe TRBD2 (6 bases). V was pared by 7 bases and J by 4 bases, with 16 bases between. CDR1 and CDR2 from the germline V gene are SQVTM and ANQGSEA. This CDR3 has 13 amino acids.

The sample holds a few counts of this clone. V gene TRBV19 combines with J gene TRBJ2-7; 7 nucleotides line up with TRBD1. This CDR3 contains 13 residues. Losses at the gene ends were 6 bases for V and 5 bases for J; bases not matched to a gene: 7. Germline CDR1 reads LNHDA; CDR2 reads SQIVND (reference sequence). The CDR3 DNA reads TGTGCCAGTAGATCCTTAGGGGGCAACGAGCAGTACTTC. Protein sequence: CASRSLGGNEQYF.

V and J are TRBV14 and TRBJ2-1, with 11 bases identical to TRBD2. CDR1 SGHDN and CDR2 FVKESK come from the germline V gene. V was pared by 3 bases and J by 10 bases, with 14 bases of the junction left unmatched. CDR3 size: 17 residues. DNA of the CDR3: TGTGCCAGCAGCCATCCCCTACTAGCGGGAGCCTCAGGGGAGCAGTTCTTC. It specifies CASSHPLLAGASGEQFF. The full variable domain, in which reference TRBV14 and TRBJ2-1 provide the parts outside the CDR3, is EAGVTQFPSHSVIEKGQTVTLRCDPISGHDNLYWYRRVMGKEIKFLLHFVKESKQDESGMPNNRFLAERTGGTYSTLKVQPAELEDSGVYFCASSHPLLAGASGEQFFGPGTRLTVL.

This chain joins TRBV27 and TRBJ2-7; no reliable D call. Between the trimmed V and J ends, which lost 0 bases and 2 bases, there was a span of 11 bases. Germline V lookup: CDR1 MNHEY, CDR2 SMNVEV (reference sequence). The CDR3 extends over 15 amino acids. CDR3 loop: CASSLSPAVAYEQYF. The CDR3 region has the DNA TGTGCCAGCAGTTTATCTCCCGCGGTTGCCTACGAGCAGTACTTC.

The chain joins TRBV28 to TRBJ2-1, with 8 bases identical to TRBD2. CDR1 and CDR2 (germline): MDHEN, SYDVKM. The CDR3 consists of 12 residues. V shed 5 bases and J 10 bases; nucleotides not matched to a gene: 4. The CDR3 DNA reads as TGTGCCAGCAGTAGACTAGCGAACGAGCAGTTCTTC. Protein: CASSRLANEQFF.

The chain has TRBV15 and TRBJ2-7; 14 bases are shared with TRBD2. The CDR3 consists of 17 residues. With 0 bases clipped from V and 5 bases from J, the junction kept 6 bases outside the gene matches. The germline CDR1 and CDR2 sequences are LNHNV and YYDKDF (reference sequence). CDR3 in DNA: TGTGCCACCAGCAGAGACGGGACTAGCGGGAGCGGGAACGAGCAGTACTTC. It specifies CATSRDGTSGSGNEQYF.

This clone was observed a handful of times. The V gene is TRBV7-8, the J gene TRBJ2-1; 10 bases align to TRBD2. The CDR3 has 16 residues. Germline V gene sequence: CDR1 SGHVS, CDR2 FQNEAQ. The V segment lost 4 bases and the J segment 4 bases; nucleotides outside the gene matches: 7. This chain's CDR3 is CASSSEGLAAYNEQFF. In DNA, the CDR3 is TGTGCCAGCAGCTCCGAAGGACTAGCGGCGTACAATGAGCAGTTCTTC.

This clone was seen a single time. V and J are TRBV27 and TRBJ2-1; 8 nucleotides agree with TRBD2. The CDR3 length is 15 residues. V was pared by 2 bases and J by 9 bases, with 9 bases of the junction left unmatched. Per germline, CDR1 MNHEY and CDR2 SMNVEV (reference sequence). CDR3 amino acids: CASSLRAGGPLEQFF. DNA of the CDR3: TGTGCCAGCAGTTTAAGGGCGGGGGGCCCCCTTGAGCAGTTCTTC.

Details on this clone: Other DNA sequences within the sample encode an identical CDR3. This chain joins TRBV7-9 and TRBJ2-3, with D tentatively TRBD1 (5 bases). Per the germline V gene, CDR1 is SEHNR and CDR2 is FQNEAQ (reference sequence). The CDR3 runs 13 residues. Between the trimmed V and J ends, which lost 10 bases and 3 bases, there was a span of 14 bases. The CDR3 DNA is TGTGCCATCCCTCGGACAAGGACAGATACGCAGTATTTT. The encoded protein is CAIPRTRTDTQYF.

This clone was picked up a small number of times. The chain employs TRBV5-1 and TRBJ2-2, with 12 bases identical to TRBD2. V lost 4 bases to trimming and J lost 6 bases; unmatched junction nucleotides: 4. Germline V lookup: CDR1 SGHRS, CDR2 YFSETQ. This CDR3 is 15 amino acids long. The CDR3 DNA follows: TGCGCCAGCAGCGCCGGACTAGCGGGGCCCGGGGAGCTGTTTTTT. This codes for CASSAGLAGPGELFF.

The rearrangement links TRBV29-1 to TRBJ2-7; 10 bases map to TRBD2. The V gene end was trimmed by 7 bases and the J gene end by 6 bases; junction bases not matched to a gene: 12. The CDR3 is 14 residues long. The germline V gene has CDR1 SQVTM and CDR2 ANQGSEA. The CDR3 sequence: CSAGIGTSAPEQYF. The DNA for the CDR3 is TGCAGCGCCGGCATCGGGACTAGCGCCCCCGAGCAGTACTTC.

The chain joins TRBV6-1 to TRBJ2-5, with 9 bases fitting TRBD2. V shed 0 bases, J shed 1 base, and the junction held 12 bases outside the gene matches. The CDR3 has 19 amino acids. CDR1 is MNHNS, CDR2 SASEGT, per germline. The CDR3 DNA follows: TGTGCCAGCAGTGAAGCCAAGGGGTCTCAGCGGGAGGTCCAAGAGACCCAGTACTTC. It translates to CASSEAKGSQREVQETQYF.

This chain links TRBV19 with TRBJ1-1; D unresolved. The length of the CDR3 is 11 residues. Germline V lookup: CDR1 LNHDA, CDR2 SQIVND (reference sequence). Trimming left V 7 bases short and J 7 bases short, with 10 bases between. CDR3 sequence reads: CASTLPFEAFF. CDR3 in DNA: TGTGCCAGTACCCTTCCCTTTGAAGCTTTCTTT.